This is a list of T cell receptor beta chains from one sample in a study of blood T cells in healthy people across ages. TCRdb called the 5' RACE reads again in MiXCR, with one record for every CDR3 protein. The sample has approximately 940,000 distinct CDR3 sequences, roughly 43% seen once. Sequencing was performed on blood. All receptors derive from a man aged 25 to 45 in good health. Both conserved end residues are part of each CDR3. The order of the fields is clone size, V gene, J gene, D gene, CDR3 DNA, CDR3 protein. The D gene is left open where the match is weak. The size field is filled for only some rows; it gives once, few, many or a size class.

NA	TRBV7-2	TRBJ2-1	NA	TGTGCCAGCAGCTTTTGGGAAGCCAATGAGCAGTTCTTC	CASSFWEANEQFF
few	TRBV7-2	TRBJ2-7	TRBD2	TGTGCCAGCAGCTCGTCTAGCGGGGCCACCTACGAGCAGTACTTC	CASSSSSGATYEQYF
NA	TRBV20-1	TRBJ2-7	TRBD2	TGCAGTGCTAAAGCGGGGGGGCCCACGGAGGCCCAGTACTTC	CSAKAGGPTEAQYF
NA	TRBV11-3	TRBJ2-2	TRBD2	TGTGCCAGCACCGCTAGCGGGGGGGCGAACACCGCGGAGCTGTTTTTT	CASTASGGANTAELFF
NA	TRBV12-3/TRBV12-4	TRBJ2-5	TRBD1	TGTGCCAGCAGTTTTGGGTTTCAGGGGGAAGAGACCCAGTACTTC	CASSFGFQGEETQYF
NA	TRBV7-2	TRBJ1-4	NA	TGTGCCAGCAGCTTAGCTCACACAGGATTTGAAAAACTGTTTTTT	CASSLAHTGFEKLFF
NA	TRBV12-3/TRBV12-4	TRBJ2-7	NA	TGTGCCAGCAGTTTTTCATCTGGGACTCCAAGCTCCTACAATGAGCAGTACTTC	CASSFSSGTPSSYNEQYF
NA	TRBV29-1	TRBJ2-3	NA	TGCAGCTCCGCCGTGGGGGGAGATACGCAGTATTTT	CSSAVGGDTQYF
few	TRBV14	TRBJ2-1	NA	TGTGCCAGCAGCCAAGAGAGGTTTCTTAGGCAGTTCTTC	CASSQERFLRQFF
few	TRBV29-1	TRBJ2-7	NA	TGCAGCGCCCGGCTCCCAACAGGGCTCAACGAGCAGTACTTC	CSARLPTGLNEQYF
NA	TRBV4-1	TRBJ1-5	TRBD1	TGCGCCAGCAGCCAAGAGCACCGGGACAGGGGTCGGCCCCAGCATTTT	CASSQEHRDRGRPQHF
NA	TRBV6-1	TRBJ2-3	TRBD2	TGTGCCAGCAGTGGGGGACTAGCGGGGGCTAGCACAGATACGCAGTATTTT	CASSGGLAGASTDTQYF
once	TRBV29-1	TRBJ1-1	NA	TGCAGCGCCACCTCCGGAGGGTTTGGCACTGAAGCTTTCTTT	CSATSGGFGTEAFF
NA	TRBV6-2/TRBV6-3	TRBJ1-2	NA	TGTGCCAGCAGTTACAGAACATCGGACGTCGGACATGGCTACACCTTC	CASSYRTSDVGHGYTF
few	TRBV5-5	TRBJ2-1	NA	TGTGCCAGTAGCTCCGGGACTCTCCTGAGGAATGAGCAGTTCTTC	CASSSGTLLRNEQFF
few	TRBV7-8	TRBJ2-1	NA	TGTGCCAGCAGCTTATTGCGCAATGAGCAGTTCTTC	CASSLLRNEQFF
once	TRBV3-1	TRBJ2-3	TRBD2	TGTGCCAGCAGCCGCCGACTAGCGGGGGATTCAGATACGCAGTATTTT	CASSRRLAGDSDTQYF
few	TRBV20-1	TRBJ1-2	NA	TGCAGTGCTAGACCGGGACTGGATTATGGCTACACCTTC	CSARPGLDYGYTF
NA	TRBV4-2	TRBJ1-1	NA	TGTGCCAGCAGCCACGGGCTCGCGGGGAACACTGAAGCTTTCTTT	CASSHGLAGNTEAFF
many	TRBV5-1	TRBJ2-2	TRBD1	TGCGCCAGCAGCTTGGACAGGGGCAGTAACACCGGGGAGCTGTTTTTT	CASSLDRGSNTGELFF
NA	TRBV6-5	TRBJ1-4	NA	TGTGCCAGCAGTTACCGAAGAGGTGAAAAACTGTTTTTT	CASSYRRGEKLFF
few	TRBV7-2	TRBJ2-3	NA	TGTGCCAGCAGCTTAGGTGTGGGTAGCACAGATACGCAGTATTTT	CASSLGVGSTDTQYF
NA	TRBV5-1	TRBJ2-1	NA	TGCGCCAGCAGCCCGGGACCAGTATGGGATAAGCAGTTCTTC	CASSPGPVWDKQFF
NA	TRBV6-5	TRBJ2-7	NA	TGTGCCAGCACCGGGACCAGCTCCGAGCAGTACTTC	CASTGTSSEQYF
NA	TRBV7-3	TRBJ1-2	NA	TGTGCCAGCAGCTTAAACGGGGGACCCTTCTATGGCTACACCTTC	CASSLNGGPFYGYTF
NA	TRBV9	TRBJ1-5	TRBD1	TGTGCCAGCAGCGGGAGCCGGGACAGTTCACCCCAGCATTTT	CASSGSRDSSPQHF
NA	TRBV12-5	TRBJ1-1	NA	TGTGCTAGTGGTTCGGAGCCTAACACTGAAGCTTTCTTT	CASGSEPNTEAFF
NA	TRBV29-1	TRBJ2-7	NA	TGCAGCGTTGAAGTAGCTGGGCCAAGCTCCTACGAGCAGTACTTC	CSVEVAGPSSYEQYF
NA	TRBV5-1	TRBJ2-3	NA	TGCGCCAGCAGCCAAGGGGGAAGCACAGATACGCAGTATTTT	CASSQGGSTDTQYF
many	TRBV4-1	TRBJ1-5	NA	TGCGCCAGCAGCCAGGGGGTTGGTCAGCCCCAGCATTTT	CASSQGVGQPQHF